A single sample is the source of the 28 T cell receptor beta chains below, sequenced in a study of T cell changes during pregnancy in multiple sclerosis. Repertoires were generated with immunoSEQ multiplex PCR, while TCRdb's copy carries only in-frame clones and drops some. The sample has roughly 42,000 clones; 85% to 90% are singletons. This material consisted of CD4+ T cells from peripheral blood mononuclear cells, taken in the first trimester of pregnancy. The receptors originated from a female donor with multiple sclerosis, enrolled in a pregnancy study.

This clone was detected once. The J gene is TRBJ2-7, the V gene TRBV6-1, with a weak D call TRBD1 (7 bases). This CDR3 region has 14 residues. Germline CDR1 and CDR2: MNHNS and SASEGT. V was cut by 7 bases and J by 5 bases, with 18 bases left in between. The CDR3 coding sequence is TGTGCCAGCACCCGAATTGGAGGGGGCCACGAGCAGTACTTC. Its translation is CASTRIGGGHEQYF.

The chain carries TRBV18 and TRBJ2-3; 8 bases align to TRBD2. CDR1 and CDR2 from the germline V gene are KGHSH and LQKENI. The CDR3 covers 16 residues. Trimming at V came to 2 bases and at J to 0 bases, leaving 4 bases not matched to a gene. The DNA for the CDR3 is TGTGCCAGCTCACCAGCGGGGGGAAGAAGCACAGATACGCAGTATTTT. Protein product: CASSPAGGRSTDTQYF.

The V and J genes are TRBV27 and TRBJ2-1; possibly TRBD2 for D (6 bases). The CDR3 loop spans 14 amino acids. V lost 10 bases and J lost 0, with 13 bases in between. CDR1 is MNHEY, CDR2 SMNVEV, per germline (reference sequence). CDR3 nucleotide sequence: TGTGCCACCCGCGGGGCAAACTCCTACAATGAGCAGTTCTTC. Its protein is CATRGANSYNEQFF.

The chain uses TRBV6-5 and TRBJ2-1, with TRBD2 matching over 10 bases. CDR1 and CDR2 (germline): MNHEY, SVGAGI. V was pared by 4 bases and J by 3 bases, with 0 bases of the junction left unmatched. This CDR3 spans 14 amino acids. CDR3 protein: CASSLAGGYNEQFF. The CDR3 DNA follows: TGTGCCAGCAGTTTAGCGGGAGGCTACAATGAGCAGTTCTTC.

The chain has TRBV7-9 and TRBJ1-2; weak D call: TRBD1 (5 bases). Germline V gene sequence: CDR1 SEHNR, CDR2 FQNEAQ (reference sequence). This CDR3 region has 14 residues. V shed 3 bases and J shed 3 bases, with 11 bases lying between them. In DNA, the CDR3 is TGTGCCAGCAGCTTTCGCGGGGGTGACTATGGCTACACCTTC. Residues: CASSFRGGDYGYTF.

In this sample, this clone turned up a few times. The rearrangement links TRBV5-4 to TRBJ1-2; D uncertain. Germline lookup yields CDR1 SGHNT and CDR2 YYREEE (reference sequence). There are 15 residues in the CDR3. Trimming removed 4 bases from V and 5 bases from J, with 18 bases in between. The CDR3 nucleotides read TGTGCCAGCAGCCCCCAAGGACTTAGCGGTTATGGCTACACCTTC. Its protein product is CASSPQGLSGYGYTF.

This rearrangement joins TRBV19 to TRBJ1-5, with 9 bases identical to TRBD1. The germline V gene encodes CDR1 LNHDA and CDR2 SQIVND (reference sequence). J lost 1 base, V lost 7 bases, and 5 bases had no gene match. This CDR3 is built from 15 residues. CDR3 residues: CASNGTGISNQPQHF. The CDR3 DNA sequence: TGTGCCAGTAACGGGACAGGGATAAGCAATCAGCCCCAGCATTTT.

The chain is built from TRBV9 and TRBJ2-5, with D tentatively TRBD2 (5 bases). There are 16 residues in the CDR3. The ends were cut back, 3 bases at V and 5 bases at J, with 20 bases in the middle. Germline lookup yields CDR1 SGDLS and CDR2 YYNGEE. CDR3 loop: CASSARRRWETETQYF. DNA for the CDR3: TGTGCCAGCAGCGCCCGACGGAGGTGGGAAACGGAGACCCAGTACTTC.

The CDR3 nucleotides read TGTGCCAGCAGCCCCAGACTAGCGGGAGGCGGAGGGAGCACAGATACGCAGTATTTT. Translation gives CASSPRLAGGGGSTDTQYF. The gene calls are TRBV9 and TRBJ2-3; 13 nucleotides align to TRBD2. After removal of 4 bases from V and 0 bases from J, the junction contained 11 bases not matched to a gene. The germline CDR1 and CDR2 sequences are SGDLS and YYNGEE. This CDR3 is 19 amino acids long.

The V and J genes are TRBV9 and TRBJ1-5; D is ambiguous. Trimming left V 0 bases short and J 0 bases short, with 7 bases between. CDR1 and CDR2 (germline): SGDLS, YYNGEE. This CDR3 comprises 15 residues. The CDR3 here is CASSVGTYSNQPQHF. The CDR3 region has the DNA TGTGCCAGCAGCGTAGGCACTTATAGCAATCAGCCCCAGCATTTT.

The chain's CDR3 is CASSFVPGLAQNEQFF. The CDR3 nucleotides read TGTGCCAGCAGCTTTGTTCCGGGACTAGCGCAAAATGAGCAGTTCTTC. This chain connects TRBV7-9 to TRBJ2-1, with 10 bases that match TRBD2. The CDR3 is 16 residues long. Germline CDR1 reads SEHNR; CDR2 reads FQNEAQ (reference sequence). V was clipped by 3 bases and J by 7 bases; unmatched bases: 9.

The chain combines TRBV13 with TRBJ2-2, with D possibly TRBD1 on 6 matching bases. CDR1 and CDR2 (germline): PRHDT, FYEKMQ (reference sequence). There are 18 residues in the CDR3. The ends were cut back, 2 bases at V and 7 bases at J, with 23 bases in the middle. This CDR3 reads CASSLTRKQGIPGGELFF. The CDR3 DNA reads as TGTGCCAGCAGCTTAACCCGAAAACAGGGAATCCCGGGCGGGGAGCTGTTTTTT.

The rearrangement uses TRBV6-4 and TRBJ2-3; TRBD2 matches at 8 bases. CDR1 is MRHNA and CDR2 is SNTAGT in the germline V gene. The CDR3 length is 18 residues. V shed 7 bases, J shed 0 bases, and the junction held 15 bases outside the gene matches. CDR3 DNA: TGTGCCAGCACCGCTCCTCTAGCGGGTATTTCTAGCACAGATACGCAGTATTTT. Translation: CASTAPLAGISSTDTQYF.

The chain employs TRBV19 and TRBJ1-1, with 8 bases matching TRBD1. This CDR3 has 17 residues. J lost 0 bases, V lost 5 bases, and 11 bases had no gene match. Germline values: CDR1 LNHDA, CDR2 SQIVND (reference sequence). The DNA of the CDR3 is TGTGCCAGTAGTCACGGACAGGGATGGGCTATGAACACTGAAGCTTTCTTT. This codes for CASSHGQGWAMNTEAFF.

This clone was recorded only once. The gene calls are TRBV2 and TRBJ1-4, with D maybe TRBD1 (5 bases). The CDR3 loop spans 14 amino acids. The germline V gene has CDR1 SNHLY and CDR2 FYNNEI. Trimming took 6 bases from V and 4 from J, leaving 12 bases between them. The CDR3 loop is CASSPGTDNEKLFF. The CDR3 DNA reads TGTGCCAGCAGCCCCGGGACTGATAATGAAAAACTGTTTTTT.

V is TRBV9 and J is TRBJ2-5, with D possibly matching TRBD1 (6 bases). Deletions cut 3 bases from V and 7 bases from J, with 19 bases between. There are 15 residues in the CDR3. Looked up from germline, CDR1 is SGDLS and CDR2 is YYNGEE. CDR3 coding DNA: TGTGCCAGCAGCGGAGAAACAGGGTGGGTAGCGACCCAGTACTTC. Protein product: CASSGETGWVATQYF.

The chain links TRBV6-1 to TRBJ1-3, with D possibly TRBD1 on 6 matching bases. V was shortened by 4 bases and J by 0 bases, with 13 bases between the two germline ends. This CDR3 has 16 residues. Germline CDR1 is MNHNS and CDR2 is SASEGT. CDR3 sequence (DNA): TGTGCCAGCAGTGGGACGACAGGCTTCTCTGGAAACACCATATATTTT. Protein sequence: CASSGTTGFSGNTIYF.

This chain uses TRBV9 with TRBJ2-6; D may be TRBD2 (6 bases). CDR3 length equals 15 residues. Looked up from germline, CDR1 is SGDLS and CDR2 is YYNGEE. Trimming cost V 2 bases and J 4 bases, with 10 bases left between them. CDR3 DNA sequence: TGTGCCAGCAGCGTTGGGGGGTCCGGGGCCAACGTCCTGACTTTC. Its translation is CASSVGGSGANVLTF. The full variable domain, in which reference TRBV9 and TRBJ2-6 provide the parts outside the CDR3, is DSGVTQTPKHLITATGQRVTLRCSPRSGDLSVYWYQQSLDQGLQFLIQYYNGEERAKGNILERFSAQQFPDLHSELNLSSLELGDSALYFCASSVGGSGANVLTFGAGSRLTVL.

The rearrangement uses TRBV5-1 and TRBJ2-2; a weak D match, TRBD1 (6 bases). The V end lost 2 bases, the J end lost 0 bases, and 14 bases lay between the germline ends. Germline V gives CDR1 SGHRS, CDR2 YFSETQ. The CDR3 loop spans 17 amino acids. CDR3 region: CASSFFSGTTNTGELFF. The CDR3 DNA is TGCGCCAGCAGCTTTTTTTCCGGGACAACGAACACCGGGGAGCTGTTTTTT.

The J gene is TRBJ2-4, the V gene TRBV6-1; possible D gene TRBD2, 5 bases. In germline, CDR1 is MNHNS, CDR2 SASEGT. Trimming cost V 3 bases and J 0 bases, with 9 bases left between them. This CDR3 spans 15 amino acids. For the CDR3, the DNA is TGTGCCAGCAGTGATCGGGGTCTAGCCAAAAACATTCAGTACTTC. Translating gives CASSDRGLAKNIQYF.

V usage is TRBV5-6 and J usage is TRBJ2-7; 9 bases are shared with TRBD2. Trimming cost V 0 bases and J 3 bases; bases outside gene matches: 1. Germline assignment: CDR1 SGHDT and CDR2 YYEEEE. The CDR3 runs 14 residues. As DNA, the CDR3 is TGTGCCAGCAGCTTGGGCGGGAGGGTCTACGAGCAGTACTTC. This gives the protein CASSLGGRVYEQYF.

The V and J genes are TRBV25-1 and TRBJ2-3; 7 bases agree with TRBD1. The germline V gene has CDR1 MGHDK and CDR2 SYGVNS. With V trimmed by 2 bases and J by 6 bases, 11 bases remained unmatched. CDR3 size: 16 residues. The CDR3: CASSEGWAGGYDTQYF. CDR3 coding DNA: TGTGCCAGCAGTGAAGGTTGGGCAGGGGGTTACGATACGCAGTATTTT. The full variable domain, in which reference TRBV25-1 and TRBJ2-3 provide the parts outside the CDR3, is EADIYQTPRYLVIGTGKKITLECSQTMGHDKMYWYQQDPGMELHLIHYSYGVNSTEKGDLSSESTVSRIRTEHFPLTLESARPSHTSQYLCASSEGWAGGYDTQYFGPGTRLTVL.

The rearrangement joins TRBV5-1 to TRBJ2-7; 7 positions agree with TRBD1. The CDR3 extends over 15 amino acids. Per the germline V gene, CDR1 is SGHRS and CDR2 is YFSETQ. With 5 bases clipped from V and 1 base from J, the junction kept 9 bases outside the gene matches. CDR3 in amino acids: CASRVGTARSYEQYF. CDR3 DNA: TGCGCCAGCAGGGTCGGGACAGCCCGTTCCTACGAGCAGTACTTC.

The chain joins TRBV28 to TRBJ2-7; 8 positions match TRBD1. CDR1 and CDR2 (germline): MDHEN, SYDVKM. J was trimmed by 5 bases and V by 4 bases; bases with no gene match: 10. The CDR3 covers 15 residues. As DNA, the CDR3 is TGTGCCAGCAGTTCCGGACAGGGTTGGAGAAACGAGCAGTACTTC. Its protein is CASSSGQGWRNEQYF.

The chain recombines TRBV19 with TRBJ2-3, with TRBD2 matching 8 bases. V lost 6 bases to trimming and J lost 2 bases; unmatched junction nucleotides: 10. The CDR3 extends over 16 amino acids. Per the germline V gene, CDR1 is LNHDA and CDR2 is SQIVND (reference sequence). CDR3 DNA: TGTGCCAGTAGCCCCAGGACTAGCAGATTCACAGATACGCAGTATTTT. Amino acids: CASSPRTSRFTDTQYF.

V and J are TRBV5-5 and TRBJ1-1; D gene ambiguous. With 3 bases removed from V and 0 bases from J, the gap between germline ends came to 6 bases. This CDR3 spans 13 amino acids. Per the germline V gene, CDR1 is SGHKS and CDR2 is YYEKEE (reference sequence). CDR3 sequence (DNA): TGTGCCAGCAGCTGGGCCATGAACACTGAAGCTTTCTTT. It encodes CASSWAMNTEAFF.

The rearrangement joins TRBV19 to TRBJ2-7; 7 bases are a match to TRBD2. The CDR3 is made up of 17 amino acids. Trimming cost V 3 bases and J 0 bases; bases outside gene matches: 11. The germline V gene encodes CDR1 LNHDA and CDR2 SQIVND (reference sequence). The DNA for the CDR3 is TGTGCCAGTAGTATTTTGCCTAGCGGAGCATCCTCCTACGAGCAGTACTTC. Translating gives CASSILPSGASSYEQYF.

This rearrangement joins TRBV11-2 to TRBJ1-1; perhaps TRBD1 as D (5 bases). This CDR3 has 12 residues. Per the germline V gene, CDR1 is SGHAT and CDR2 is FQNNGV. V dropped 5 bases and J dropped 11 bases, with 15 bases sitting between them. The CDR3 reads CASSPSGQYAFF. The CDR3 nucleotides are TGTGCCAGCAGCCCGTCAGGGCAATACGCTTTCTTT.